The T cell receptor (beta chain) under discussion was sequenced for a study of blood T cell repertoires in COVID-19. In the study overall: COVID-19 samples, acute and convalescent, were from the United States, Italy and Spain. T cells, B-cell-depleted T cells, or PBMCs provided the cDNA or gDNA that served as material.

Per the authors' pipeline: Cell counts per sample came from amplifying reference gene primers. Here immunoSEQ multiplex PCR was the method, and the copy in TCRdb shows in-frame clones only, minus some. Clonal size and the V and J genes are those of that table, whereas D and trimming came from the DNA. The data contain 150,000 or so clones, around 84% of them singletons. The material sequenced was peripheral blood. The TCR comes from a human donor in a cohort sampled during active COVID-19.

CDR3 sequence: CASSLGAPTRAFF. CDR3 nucleotide sequence: TGTGCCAGCAGCTTAGGGGCCCCCACCAGGGCTTTCTTT. J is TRBJ1-1 and V is TRBV7-9; D uncertain. This CDR3 comprises 13 residues. CDR1 and CDR2 from the germline V gene are SEHNR and FQNEAQ (reference sequence). Deletions cut 1 base from V and 11 bases from J, with 14 bases between.